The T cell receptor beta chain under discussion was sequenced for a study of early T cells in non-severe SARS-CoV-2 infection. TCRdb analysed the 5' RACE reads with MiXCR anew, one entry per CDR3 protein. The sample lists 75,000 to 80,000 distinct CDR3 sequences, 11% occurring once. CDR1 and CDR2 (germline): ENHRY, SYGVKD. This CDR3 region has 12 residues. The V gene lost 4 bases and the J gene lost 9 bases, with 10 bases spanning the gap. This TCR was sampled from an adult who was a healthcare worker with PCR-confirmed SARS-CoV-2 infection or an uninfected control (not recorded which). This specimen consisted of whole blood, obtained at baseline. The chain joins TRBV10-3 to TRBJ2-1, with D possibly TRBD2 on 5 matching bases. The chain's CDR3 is CAISALGLEQFF. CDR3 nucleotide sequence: TGTGCCATCAGTGCACTAGGGCTTGAGCAGTTCTTC.